The clone carrying this TCR beta chain was detected only a few times. Its specificity is not known. This sample was taken from a study of blood T cells in healthy people across ages. Trimming stripped 0 bases from V and 5 bases from J, with 14 bases between. This CDR3 comprises 14 residues. Germline lookup yields CDR1 DFQATT and CDR2 SNEGSKA (reference sequence). Isolated per sample were at least 6.5 million PBMCs. For the second PCR, which ran for about 7 to 11 cycles, a sample-barcoded 5' primer and a J-beta primer mix were used. TCRdb reprocessed the 5' RACE reads via MiXCR and lists one record per CDR3 protein. This sample carries roughly 1.6 million distinct CDR3 sequences, roughly a third of them seen once, and the ten largest clones take roughly 10%. General study points: Long-lived and aged donors differed, with more naive CD4+ cells and higher diversity in the long-lived. Percentage of naive T cells showed a strong correlation with TCR beta diversity.

This clonotype originated in a woman in her twenties or thirties in good health. Sequenced sample: blood. V is TRBV20-1 and J is TRBJ2-7; D gene ambiguous. The CDR3 coding sequence is TGCAGTGCTAGAGATGTAGAAGTAGCTAACGAGCAGTACTTC. Its translation is CSARDVEVANEQYF.